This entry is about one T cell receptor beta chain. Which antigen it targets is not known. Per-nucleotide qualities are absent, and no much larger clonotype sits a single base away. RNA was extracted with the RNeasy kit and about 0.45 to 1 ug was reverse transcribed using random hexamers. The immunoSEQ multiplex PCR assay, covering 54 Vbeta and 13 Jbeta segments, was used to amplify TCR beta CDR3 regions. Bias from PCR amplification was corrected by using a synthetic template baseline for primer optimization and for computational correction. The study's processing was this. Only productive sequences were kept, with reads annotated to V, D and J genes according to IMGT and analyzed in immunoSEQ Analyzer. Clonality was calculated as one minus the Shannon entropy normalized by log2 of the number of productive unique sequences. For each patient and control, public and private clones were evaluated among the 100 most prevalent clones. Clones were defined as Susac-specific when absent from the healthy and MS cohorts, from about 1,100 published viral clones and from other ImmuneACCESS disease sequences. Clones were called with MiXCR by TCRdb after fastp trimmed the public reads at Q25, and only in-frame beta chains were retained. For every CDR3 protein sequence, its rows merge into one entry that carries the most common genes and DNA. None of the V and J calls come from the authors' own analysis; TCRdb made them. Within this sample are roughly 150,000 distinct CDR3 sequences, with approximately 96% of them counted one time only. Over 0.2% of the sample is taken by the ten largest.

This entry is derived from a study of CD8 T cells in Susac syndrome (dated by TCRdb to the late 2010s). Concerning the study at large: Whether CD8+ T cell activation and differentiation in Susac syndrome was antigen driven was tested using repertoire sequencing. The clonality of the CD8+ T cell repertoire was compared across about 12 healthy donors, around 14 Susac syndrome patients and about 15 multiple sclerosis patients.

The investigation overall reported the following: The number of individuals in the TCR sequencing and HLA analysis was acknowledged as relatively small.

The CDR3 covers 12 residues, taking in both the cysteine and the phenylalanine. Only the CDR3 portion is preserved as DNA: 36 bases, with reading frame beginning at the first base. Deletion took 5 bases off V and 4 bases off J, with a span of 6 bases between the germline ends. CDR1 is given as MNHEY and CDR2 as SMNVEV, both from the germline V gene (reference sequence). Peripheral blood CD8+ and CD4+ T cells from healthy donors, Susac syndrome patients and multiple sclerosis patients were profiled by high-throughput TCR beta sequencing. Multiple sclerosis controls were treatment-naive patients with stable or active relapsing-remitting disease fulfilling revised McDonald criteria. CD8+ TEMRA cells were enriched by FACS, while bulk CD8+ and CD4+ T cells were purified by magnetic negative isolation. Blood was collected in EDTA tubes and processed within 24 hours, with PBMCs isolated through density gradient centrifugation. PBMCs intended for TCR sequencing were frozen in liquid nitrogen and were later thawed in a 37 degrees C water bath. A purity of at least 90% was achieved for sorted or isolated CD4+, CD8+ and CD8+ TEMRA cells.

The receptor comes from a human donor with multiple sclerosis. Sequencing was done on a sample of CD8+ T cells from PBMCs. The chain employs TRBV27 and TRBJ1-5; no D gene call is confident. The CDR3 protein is CASSPNNQPQHF. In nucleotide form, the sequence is TGTGCCAGCAGTCCCAATAATCAGCCCCAGCATTTT.